This TCR beta chain was profiled in a study of T cells in Graves' hyperthyroidism and ophthalmopathy. Study results and caveats: In the blood, most expanded thyroid clonotypes above 0.001 appeared as well. The model's output predicted ophthalmopathy at a median of roughly 6.9 months prior to onset.

There were TCR beta CDR3 regions amplified from RNA transcripts. Researchers ran a first-round RT-PCR on the TCR CDR3 using the HTBI primer set. MiXCR, applied by TCRdb to the multiplex PCR reads, yields one record per CDR3 protein. The data contain hundreds of thousands of distinct CDR3 sequences, 15% to 20% of them singletons. This clonotype has a handful of counts. Its antigen is still unknown. Uncontrolled infection, other autoimmune disease, pregnancy or lactation disqualified patients from enrolment. Clinical symptoms, serum thyroxine and TRAb, thyroid ultrasound and orbital computed tomography together formed the diagnostic basis. The sample consisted of blood. This TCR was recovered from a woman in her thirties or forties with Graves' ophthalmopathy.

The CDR3 DNA reads TGTGCCAGCAGCCGATCCCCGGGACAGGGGGCGCGGGAGACCCAGTACTTC. It translates to CASSRSPGQGARETQYF. The V and J genes are TRBV7-9 and TRBJ2-5; 12 bases align to TRBD1. From germline, CDR1 is SEHNR and CDR2 FQNEAQ (reference sequence). The CDR3 is 17 amino acids. The trim removed 5 bases at V and 5 bases at J, leaving 12 bases unmatched.